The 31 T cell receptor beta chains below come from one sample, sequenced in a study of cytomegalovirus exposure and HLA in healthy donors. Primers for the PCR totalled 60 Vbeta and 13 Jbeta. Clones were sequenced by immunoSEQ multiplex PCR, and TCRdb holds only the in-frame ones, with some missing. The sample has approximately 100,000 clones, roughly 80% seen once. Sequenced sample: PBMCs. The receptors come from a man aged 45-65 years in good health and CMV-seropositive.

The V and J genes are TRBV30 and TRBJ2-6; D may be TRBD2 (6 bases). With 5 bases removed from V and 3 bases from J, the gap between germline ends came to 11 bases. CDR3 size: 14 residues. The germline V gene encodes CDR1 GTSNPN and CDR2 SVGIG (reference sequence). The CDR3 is CAWGLGGGANVLTF. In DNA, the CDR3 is TGTGCCTGGGGTTTGGGGGGTGGGGCCAACGTCCTGACTTTC.

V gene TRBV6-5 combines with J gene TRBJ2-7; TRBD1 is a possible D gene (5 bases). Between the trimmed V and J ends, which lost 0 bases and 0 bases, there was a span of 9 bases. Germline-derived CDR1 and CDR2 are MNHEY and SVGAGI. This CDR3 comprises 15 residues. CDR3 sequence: CASSYSGQDSYEQYF. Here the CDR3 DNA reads TGTGCCAGCAGTTACTCAGGACAAGACTCCTACGAGCAGTACTTC.

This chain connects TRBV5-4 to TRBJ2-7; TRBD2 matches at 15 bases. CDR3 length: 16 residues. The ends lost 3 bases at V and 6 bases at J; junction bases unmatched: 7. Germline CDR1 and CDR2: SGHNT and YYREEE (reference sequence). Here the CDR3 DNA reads TGTGCCAGCAGCTCTGGACTAGCGGGAGGGCCCTTCGAGCAGTACTTC. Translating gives CASSSGLAGGPFEQYF.

DNA of the CDR3: TGTGCCAGCAGTTCCCCGGGGAGTTCGCCCGGCTACACCTTC. The encoded protein is CASSSPGSSPGYTF. The V gene is TRBV27, the J gene TRBJ1-2; D gene ambiguous. Germline assignment: CDR1 MNHEY and CDR2 SMNVEV (reference sequence). V lost 4 bases, J lost 8 bases, and 17 bases lay in between. This CDR3 region has 14 residues.

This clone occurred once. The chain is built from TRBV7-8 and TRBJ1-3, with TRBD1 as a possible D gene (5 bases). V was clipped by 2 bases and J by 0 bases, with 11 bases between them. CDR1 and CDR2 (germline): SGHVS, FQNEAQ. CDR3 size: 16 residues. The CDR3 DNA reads TGTGCCAGCAGCTTATCCGGGGGAAGCTCTGGAAACACCATATATTTT. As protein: CASSLSGGSSGNTIYF.

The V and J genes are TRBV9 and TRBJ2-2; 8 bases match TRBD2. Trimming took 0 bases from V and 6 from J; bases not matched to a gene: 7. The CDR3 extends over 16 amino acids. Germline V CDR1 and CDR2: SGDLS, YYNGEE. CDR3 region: CASSVAVSGTSGELFF. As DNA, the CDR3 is TGTGCCAGCAGCGTAGCGGTTAGCGGGACGTCCGGGGAGCTGTTTTTT.

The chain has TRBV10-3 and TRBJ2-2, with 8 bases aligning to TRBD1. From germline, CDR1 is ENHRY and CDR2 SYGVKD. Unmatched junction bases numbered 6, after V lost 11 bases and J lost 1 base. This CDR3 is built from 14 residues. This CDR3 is CAVRQGQNTGELFF. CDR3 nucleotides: TGTGCCGTCCGACAGGGGCAGAACACCGGGGAGCTGTTTTTT.

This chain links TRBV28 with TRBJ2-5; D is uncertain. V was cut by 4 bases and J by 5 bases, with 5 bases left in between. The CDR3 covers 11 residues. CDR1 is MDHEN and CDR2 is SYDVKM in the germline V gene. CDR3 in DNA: TGTGCCAGCAGTTCGTTCGAGACCCAGTACTTC. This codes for CASSSFETQYF.

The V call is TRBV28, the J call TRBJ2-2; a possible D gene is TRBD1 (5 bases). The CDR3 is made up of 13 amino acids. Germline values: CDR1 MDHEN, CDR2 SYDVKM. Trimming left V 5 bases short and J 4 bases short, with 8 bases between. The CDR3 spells CASSRGSTGELFF. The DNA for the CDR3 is TGTGCCAGCAGTAGGGGTAGCACCGGGGAGCTGTTTTTT. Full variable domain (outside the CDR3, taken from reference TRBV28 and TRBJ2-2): DVKVTQSSRYLVKRTGEKVFLECVQDMDHENMFWYRQDPGLGLRLIYFSYDVKMKEKGDIPEGYSVSREKKERFSLILESASTNQTSMYLCASSRGSTGELFFGEGSRLTVL.

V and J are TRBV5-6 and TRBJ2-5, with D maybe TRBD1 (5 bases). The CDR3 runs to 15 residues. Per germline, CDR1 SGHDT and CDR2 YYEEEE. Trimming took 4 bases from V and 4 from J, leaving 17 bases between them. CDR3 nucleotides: TGTGCCAGCAGCCTTCCGGGCAGGGTAGGAGAGACCCAGTACTTC. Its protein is CASSLPGRVGETQYF.

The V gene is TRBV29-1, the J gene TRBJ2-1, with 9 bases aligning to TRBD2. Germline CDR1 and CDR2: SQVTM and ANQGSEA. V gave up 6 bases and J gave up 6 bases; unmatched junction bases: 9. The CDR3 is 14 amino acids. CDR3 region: CSVVGLAGLNEQFF. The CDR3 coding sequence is TGCAGCGTCGTAGGTCTAGCGGGACTCAATGAGCAGTTCTTC.

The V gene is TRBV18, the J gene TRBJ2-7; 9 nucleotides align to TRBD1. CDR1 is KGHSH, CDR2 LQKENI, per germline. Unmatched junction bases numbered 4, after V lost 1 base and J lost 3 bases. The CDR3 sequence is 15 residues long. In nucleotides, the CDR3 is TGTGCCAGCTCACCACAACAGGGGGCTGACTACGAGCAGTACTTC. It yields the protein CASSPQQGADYEQYF.

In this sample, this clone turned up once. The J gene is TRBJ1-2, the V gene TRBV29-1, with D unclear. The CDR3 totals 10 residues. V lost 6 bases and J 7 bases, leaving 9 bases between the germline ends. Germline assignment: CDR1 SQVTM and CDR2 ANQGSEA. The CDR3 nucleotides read TGCAGCGTCTACGGCGGTGGCTACACCTTC. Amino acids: CSVYGGGYTF.

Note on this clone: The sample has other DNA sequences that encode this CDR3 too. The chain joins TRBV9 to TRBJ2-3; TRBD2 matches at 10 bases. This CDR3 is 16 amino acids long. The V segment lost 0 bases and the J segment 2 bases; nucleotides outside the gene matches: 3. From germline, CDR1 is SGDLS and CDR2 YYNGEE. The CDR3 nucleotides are TGTGCCAGCAGCGTAGCACTAGCGGGAAACACAGATACGCAGTATTTT. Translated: CASSVALAGNTDTQYF.

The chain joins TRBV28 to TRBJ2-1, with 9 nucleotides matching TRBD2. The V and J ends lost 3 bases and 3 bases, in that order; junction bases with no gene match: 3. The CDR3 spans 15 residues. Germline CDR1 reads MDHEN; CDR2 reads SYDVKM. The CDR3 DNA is TGTGCCAGCAGTTTTTTGACTAGCGGCTACAATGAGCAGTTCTTC. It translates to CASSFLTSGYNEQFF. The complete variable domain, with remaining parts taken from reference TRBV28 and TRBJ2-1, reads DVKVTQSSRYLVKRTGEKVFLECVQDMDHENMFWYRQDPGLGLRLIYFSYDVKMKEKGDIPEGYSVSREKKERFSLILESASTNQTSMYLCASSFLTSGYNEQFFGPGTRLTVL.

The CDR3 reads CASSDSEGDTQYF. The DNA for the CDR3 is TGTGCCAGCAGTGACTCGGAGGGAGATACGCAGTATTTT. V is TRBV6-4 and J is TRBJ2-3; D is possibly TRBD2 (6 bases). Trimming cost V 0 bases and J 5 bases, with 6 bases left between them. CDR1 is MRHNA and CDR2 is SNTAGT in the germline V gene. The CDR3 is 13 amino acids.

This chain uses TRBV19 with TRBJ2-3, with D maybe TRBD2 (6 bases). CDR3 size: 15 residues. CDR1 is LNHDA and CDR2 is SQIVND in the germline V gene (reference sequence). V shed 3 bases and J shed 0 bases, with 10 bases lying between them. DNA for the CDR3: TGTGCCAGTAGTATTAGGCGGGACAGCACAGATACGCAGTATTTT. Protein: CASSIRRDSTDTQYF.

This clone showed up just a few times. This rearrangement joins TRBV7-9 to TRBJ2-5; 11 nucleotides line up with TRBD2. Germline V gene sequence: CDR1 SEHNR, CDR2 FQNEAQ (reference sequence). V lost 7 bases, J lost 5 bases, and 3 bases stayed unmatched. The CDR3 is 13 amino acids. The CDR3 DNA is TGTGCCAGCACTTGGACTAGCGGGGAGACCCAGTACTTC. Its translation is CASTWTSGETQYF.

DNA of the CDR3: TGCGCCAGCAGCCAAGGACTAGCGGATAGCTCCTACGAGCAGTACTTC. Protein product: CASSQGLADSSYEQYF. The V call is TRBV4-3, the J call TRBJ2-7; 9 positions match TRBD2. J was trimmed by 0 bases and V by 1 base; bases with no gene match: 4. The CDR3 length is 16 residues. Germline V CDR1 and CDR2: LGHNA, YSLEER.

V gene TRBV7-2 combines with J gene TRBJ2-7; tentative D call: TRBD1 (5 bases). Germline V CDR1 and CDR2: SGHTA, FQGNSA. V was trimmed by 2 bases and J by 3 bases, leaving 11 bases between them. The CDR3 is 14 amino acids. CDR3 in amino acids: CASSLQGGYYEQYF. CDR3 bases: TGTGCCAGCAGCTTACAGGGTGGATACTACGAGCAGTACTTC. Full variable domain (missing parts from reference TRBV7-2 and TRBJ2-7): GAGVSQSPSNKVTEKGKDVELRCDPISGHTALYWYRQSLGQGLEFLIYFQGNSAPDKSGLPSDRFSAERTGGSVSTLTIQRTQQEDSAVYLCASSLQGGYYEQYFGPGTRLTVT.

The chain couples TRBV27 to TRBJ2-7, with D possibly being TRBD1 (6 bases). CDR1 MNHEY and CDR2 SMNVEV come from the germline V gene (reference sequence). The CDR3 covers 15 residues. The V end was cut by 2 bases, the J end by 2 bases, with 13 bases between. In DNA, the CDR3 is TGTGCCAGCAGTTTACAACAGGGAGTCACCTACGAGCAGTACTTC. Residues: CASSLQQGVTYEQYF.

CDR3 DNA: TGTGCCATCAGCGTCGGGACTAGCGGGACGAATGAGCAGTTCTTC. Translated: CAISVGTSGTNEQFF. This rearrangement joins TRBV10-3 to TRBJ2-1; 13 nucleotides align to TRBD2. This CDR3 contains 15 residues. The V gene end was trimmed by 6 bases and the J gene end by 7 bases; junction bases not matched to a gene: 6. Germline V gene sequence: CDR1 ENHRY, CDR2 SYGVKD.

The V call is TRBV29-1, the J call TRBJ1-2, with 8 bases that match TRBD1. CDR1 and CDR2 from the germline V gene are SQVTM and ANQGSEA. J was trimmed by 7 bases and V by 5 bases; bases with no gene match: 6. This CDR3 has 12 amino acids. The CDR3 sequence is CSVPDRASGYTF. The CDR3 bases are TGCAGCGTTCCGGACAGGGCGTCTGGCTACACCTTC. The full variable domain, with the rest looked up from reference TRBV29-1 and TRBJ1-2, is SAVISQKPSRDICQRGTSLTIQCQVDSQVTMMFWYRQQPGQSLTLIATANQGSEATYESGFVIDKFPISRPNLTFSTLTVSNMSPEDSSIYLCSVPDRASGYTFGSGTRLTVV.

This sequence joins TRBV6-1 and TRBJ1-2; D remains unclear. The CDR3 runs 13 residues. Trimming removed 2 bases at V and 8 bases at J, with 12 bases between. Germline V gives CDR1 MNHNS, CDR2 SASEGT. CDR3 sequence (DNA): TGTGCCAGCAGTGAATTTGCAGGAGGGGGCTACACCTTC. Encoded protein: CASSEFAGGGYTF.

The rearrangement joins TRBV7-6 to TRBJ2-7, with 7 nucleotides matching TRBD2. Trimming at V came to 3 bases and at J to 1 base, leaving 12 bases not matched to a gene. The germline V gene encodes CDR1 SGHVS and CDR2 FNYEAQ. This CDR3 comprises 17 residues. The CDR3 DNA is TGTGCCAGCAGCTTCGGGGGGAGGGGAGGGCCATCCTACGAGCAGTACTTC. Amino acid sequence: CASSFGGRGGPSYEQYF.

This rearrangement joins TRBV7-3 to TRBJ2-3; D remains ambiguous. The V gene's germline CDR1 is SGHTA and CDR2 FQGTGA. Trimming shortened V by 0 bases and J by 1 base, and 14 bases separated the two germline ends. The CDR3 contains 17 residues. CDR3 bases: TGTGCCAGCAGCTTAACTCGTGACCCCGAGGGCACAGATACGCAGTATTTT. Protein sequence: CASSLTRDPEGTDTQYF.

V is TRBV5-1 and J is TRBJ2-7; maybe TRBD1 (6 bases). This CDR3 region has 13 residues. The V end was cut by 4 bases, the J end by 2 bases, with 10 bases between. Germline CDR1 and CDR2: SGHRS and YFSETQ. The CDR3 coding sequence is TGCGCCAGCAGCCAACAGGGCGCCTACGAGCAGTACTTC. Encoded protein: CASSQQGAYEQYF.

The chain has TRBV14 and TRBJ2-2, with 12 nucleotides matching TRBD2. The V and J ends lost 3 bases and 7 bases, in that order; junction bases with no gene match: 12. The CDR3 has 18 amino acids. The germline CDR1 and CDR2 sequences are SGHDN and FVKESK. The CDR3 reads CASSHPVLAGGPHGELFF. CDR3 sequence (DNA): TGTGCCAGCAGCCACCCCGTGCTAGCGGGAGGGCCCCACGGGGAGCTGTTTTTT.

The CDR3, as DNA: TGTGCCAGCAGGTCTGATGGCCGACTAGCGGGAGTGGGCGAGCAGTACTTC. It specifies CASRSDGRLAGVGEQYF. The genes are TRBV5-4 and TRBJ2-7; 12 bases align to TRBD2. The CDR3 contains 17 residues. J was trimmed by 6 bases and V by 5 bases; bases with no gene match: 15. Germline V gene sequence: CDR1 SGHNT, CDR2 YYREEE (reference sequence). Combining the CDR3 with reference TRBV5-4 and TRBJ2-7 gives the whole variable domain ETGVTQSPTHLIKTRGQQVTLRCSSQSGHNTVSWYQQALGQGPQFIFQYYREEENGRGNFPPRFSGLQFPNYSSELNVNALELDDSALYLCASRSDGRLAGVGEQYFGPGTRLTVT.

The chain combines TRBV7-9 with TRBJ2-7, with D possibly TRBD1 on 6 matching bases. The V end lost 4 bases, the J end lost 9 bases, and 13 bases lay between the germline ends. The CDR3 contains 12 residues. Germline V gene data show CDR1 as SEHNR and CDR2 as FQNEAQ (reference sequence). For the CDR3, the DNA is TGTGCCAGCAGCTCGTACAGGGAAGGGCAGTACTTC. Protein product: CASSSYREGQYF.

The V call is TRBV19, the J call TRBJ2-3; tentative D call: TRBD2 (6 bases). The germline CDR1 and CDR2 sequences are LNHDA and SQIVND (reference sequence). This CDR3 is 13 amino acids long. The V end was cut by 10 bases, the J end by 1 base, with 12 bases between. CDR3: CATRWGGTDTQYF. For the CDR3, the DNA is TGTGCCACCCGCTGGGGGGGCACAGATACGCAGTATTTT.